These 7 T cell receptor beta chains came from one sample sequenced in a study of chemoradiotherapy in HPV16-positive cancers (dated by TCRdb to 2022 to 2024). Receptor libraries were prepared by the immunoSEQ multiplex PCR assay. This immuneACCESS table, as held by TCRdb, lists in-frame sequences with V and J called but not all clones. Of the missing ones, under half trace to an unresolved V gene in checked studies; the others have no known cause. In all, the sample holds about 12,000 clones, and roughly 70% of those were seen once. The ten largest clones add up to more than 7.5% of the sample. Sample acquisition took place from a patient who underwent chemoradiotherapy. The receptors come from a human donor with HPV-associated anogenital cancer.

The J gene is TRBJ2-5, the V gene TRBV10-1; D possibly corresponds to TRBD1 (6 bases). Germline-derived CDR1 and CDR2 are WNHNN and SYGVQD (reference sequence). V lost 6 bases and J lost 4, with 6 bases in between. This CDR3 contains 11 residues. DNA for the CDR3: TGCGCCAGCAGAGGGGGAGAGACCCAGTACTTC. The encoded protein is CASRGGETQYF.

The chain recombines TRBV19 with TRBJ2-7, with 8 bases that match TRBD1. The CDR3 has 14 amino acids. J gave up 4 bases and V 4 bases, and 6 bases lay outside the gene matches. Per germline, CDR1 LNHDA and CDR2 SQIVND (reference sequence). This chain's CDR3 is CASSTGQGWYEQYF. The CDR3 DNA reads as TGTGCCAGTAGTACTGGACAGGGATGGTACGAGCAGTACTTC. The entire variable domain, with the rest obtained from reference TRBV19 and TRBJ2-7, is as follows: DGGITQSPKYLFRKEGQNVTLSCEQNLNHDAMYWYRQDPGQGLRLIYYSQIVNDFQKGDIAEGYSVSREKKESFPLTVTSAQKNPTAFYLCASSTGQGWYEQYFGPGTRLTVT.

The J gene is TRBJ1-1, the V gene TRBV19; 10 bases align to TRBD1. V lost 2 bases to trimming and J lost 1 base; unmatched junction nucleotides: 4. The CDR3 loop spans 16 amino acids. From germline, CDR1 is LNHDA and CDR2 SQIVND (reference sequence). CDR3 DNA: TGTGCCAGTAGTATACAGGGACAGGGGAAGAACACTGAAGCTTTCTTT. Residues: CASSIQGQGKNTEAFF.

This clone has only a few counts. The CDR3 DNA is TGTGCCAGCAGCTTAGGTAGTAGAGGAGGCTACACCTTC. Protein: CASSLGSRGGYTF. The V and J genes are TRBV11-2 and TRBJ1-2, with unresolved D. This CDR3 has 13 residues. Germline V lookup: CDR1 SGHAT, CDR2 FQNNGV. The V end lost 1 base, the J end lost 8 bases, and 11 bases lay between the germline ends.

The chain combines TRBV4-1 with TRBJ2-5, with a tentative D call TRBD2 (7 bases). Per the germline V gene, CDR1 is MGHRA and CDR2 is YSYEKL. V was clipped by 6 bases and J by 2 bases, with 16 bases between them. The CDR3 is 15 residues long. CDR3 loop: CASRPTGGRQETQYF. In DNA, the CDR3 is TGCGCCAGCAGACCGACGGGGGGCCGGCAAGAGACCCAGTACTTC.

This sequence joins TRBV28 and TRBJ1-1; D not certain. Germline CDR1 reads MDHEN; CDR2 reads SYDVKM. With 6 bases removed from V and 3 bases from J, the gap between germline ends came to 5 bases. The CDR3 consists of 11 residues. CDR3 sequence reads: CASRGDTEAFF. In DNA form, the CDR3 reads TGTGCCAGCAGGGGAGACACTGAAGCTTTCTTT.

The J gene is TRBJ2-1, the V gene TRBV20-1; D unresolved. Trimming stripped 6 bases from V and 12 bases from J, with 15 bases between. The CDR3 has 11 residues. CDR1 is DFQATT and CDR2 is SNEGSKA in the germline V gene (reference sequence). CDR3 in DNA: TGCAGTGCCCGAACAAAACTGGGGCAGTTCTTC. This codes for CSARTKLGQFF.